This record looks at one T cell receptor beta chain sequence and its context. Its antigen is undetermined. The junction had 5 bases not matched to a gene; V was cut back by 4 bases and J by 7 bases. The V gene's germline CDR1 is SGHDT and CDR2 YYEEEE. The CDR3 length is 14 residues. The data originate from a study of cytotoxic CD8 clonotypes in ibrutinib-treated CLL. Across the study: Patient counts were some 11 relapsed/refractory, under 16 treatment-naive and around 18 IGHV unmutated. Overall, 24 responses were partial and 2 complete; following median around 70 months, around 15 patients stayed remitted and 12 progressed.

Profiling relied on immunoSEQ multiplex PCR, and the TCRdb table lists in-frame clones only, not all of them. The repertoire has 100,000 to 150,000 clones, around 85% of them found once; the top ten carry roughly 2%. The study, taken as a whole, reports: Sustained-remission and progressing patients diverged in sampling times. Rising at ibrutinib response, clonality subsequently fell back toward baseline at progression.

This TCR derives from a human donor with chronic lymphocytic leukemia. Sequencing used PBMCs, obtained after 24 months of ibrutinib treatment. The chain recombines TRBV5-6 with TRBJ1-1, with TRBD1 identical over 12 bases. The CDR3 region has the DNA TGTGCCAGCAGCGTGGGACAGGGGGCGAATGAAGCTTTCTTT. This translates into CASSVGQGANEAFF. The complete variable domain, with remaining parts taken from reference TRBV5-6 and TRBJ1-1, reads DAGVTQSPTHLIKTRGQQVTLRCSPKSGHDTVSWYQQALGQGPQFIFQYYEEEERQRGNFPDRFSGHQFPNYSSELNVNALLLGDSALYLCASSVGQGANEAFFGQGTRLTVV.